This TCR beta chain was captured by sequencing in a study of neurological immune-mediated disorders. Each CDR3 protein is one row after TCRdb ran MiXCR on the 5' RACE reads. Of around 61,000 distinct CDR3 sequences listed, over 5% are singletons. This clonotype occurred many times. Its cognate antigen is unknown. Broader study findings: HTLV-1-associated myelopathy showed the most TCR clonal expansion; multiple sclerosis the least, below healthy controls. Among 34 multiple sclerosis patients, phylogenetic grouping put the repertoires of 18 into a single related-CDR3 cluster, a possible signature.

V was clipped by 5 bases and J by 5 bases, with 10 bases between them. This CDR3 comprises 13 residues. Germline CDR1 and CDR2: MNHNY and SVGAGI (reference sequence). The chain uses TRBV6-6 and TRBJ1-5; possible D gene TRBD1, 5 bases. This TCR came from a human donor with multiple sclerosis. The donor label of this sample is uncertain. Sequencing used PBMCs. CDR3 nucleotide sequence: TGTGCCAGCAGTGCAGGGACCCATCAGCCCCAGCATTTT. Amino acids: CASSAGTHQPQHF.